These 16 T cell receptor beta chains were sequenced from one sample in a study of blood T cell repertoires in COVID-19 (dated by TCRdb to 2019 to 2021). Preparation of the library involved the immunoSEQ multiplex PCR assay. TCRdb retrieved this table from immuneACCESS and kept in-frame rearrangements only. Not all clones are present; in checked studies, unresolved V genes account for under half, and no reason is known for the remainder. Within this sample are 250,000 to 300,000 clones, with roughly nine tenths of them counted one time only. The ten most abundant clones make up 2% to 2.5% of the sample. Sequencing was performed on peripheral blood. Every receptor here comes from a woman aged 25 to 45 with COVID-19, enrolled during active disease.

The rearrangement uses TRBV19 and TRBJ1-5; 9 bases map to TRBD1. CDR3 size: 14 residues. With V trimmed by 6 bases and J by 2 bases, 2 bases remained unmatched. Germline V CDR1 and CDR2: LNHDA, SQIVND (reference sequence). The CDR3 reads CASRQGAGNQPQHF. The CDR3 region has the DNA TGTGCCAGTAGACAGGGGGCTGGCAATCAGCCCCAGCATTTT. The full variable domain, its missing parts supplied by reference TRBV19 and TRBJ1-5, is DGGITQSPKYLFRKEGQNVTLSCEQNLNHDAMYWYRQDPGQGLRLIYYSQIVNDFQKGDIAEGYSVSREKKESFPLTVTSAQKNPTAFYLCASRQGAGNQPQHFGDGTRLSIL.

In its sample, this clone was seen once. The rearrangement joins TRBV19 to TRBJ1-1, with D perhaps TRBD1 (5 bases). The germline gives CDR1 LNHDA, CDR2 SQIVND (reference sequence). Trimming stripped 5 bases from V and 1 base from J, with 17 bases between. This CDR3 is 16 amino acids long. CDR3 sequence reads: CASSPPWGPTNTEAFF. CDR3 nucleotides: TGTGCCAGTAGTCCTCCCTGGGGCCCTACGAACACTGAAGCTTTCTTT.

This chain uses TRBV5-5 with TRBJ2-2; 7 positions agree with TRBD1. CDR3 size: 17 residues. Looked up from germline, CDR1 is SGHKS and CDR2 is YYEKEE (reference sequence). V was pared by 4 bases and J by 2 bases, with 11 bases of the junction left unmatched. In DNA, the CDR3 is TGTGCCAGCAGCGGGGGTAGGGGGCCCGTCAACACCGGGGAGCTGTTTTTT. Protein: CASSGGRGPVNTGELFF.

The chain couples TRBV10-3 to TRBJ2-3; TRBD1 aligns across 8 bases. The CDR3 is 14 amino acids. CDR1 is ENHRY and CDR2 is SYGVKD in the germline V gene. V dropped 5 bases and J dropped 6; count of bases not matched to a gene: 7. As DNA, the CDR3 is TGTGCCATCAGTAGGACAGGGAGCAGCGATACGCAGTATTTT. Amino acids: CAISRTGSSDTQYF.

CDR3 coding DNA: TGTGCCAGTAGTATCCCTCGACAGGCAACTAATGAAAAACTGTTTTTT. Translating gives CASSIPRQATNEKLFF. The chain carries TRBV19 and TRBJ1-4; D is perhaps TRBD1 (6 bases). This CDR3 is built from 16 residues. Germline V gene sequence: CDR1 LNHDA, CDR2 SQIVND (reference sequence). With 3 bases removed from V and 0 bases from J, the gap between germline ends came to 11 bases.

This rearrangement joins TRBV28 to TRBJ2-7, with 10 bases fitting TRBD1. Germline V gene lookup returns CDR1 MDHEN and CDR2 SYDVKM. The J segment lost 3 bases and the V segment lost 7 bases, leaving 12 bases of the junction unmatched. CDR3 size: 16 residues. This CDR3 reads CASKTSPGQGNYEQYF. CDR3 nucleotides: TGTGCCAGCAAAACCTCACCGGGACAGGGGAACTACGAGCAGTACTTC.

This chain connects TRBV3-1 (or the pseudogene TRBV3-2) to TRBJ1-1, with D uncertain. Trimming removed 0 bases from V and 1 base from J, with 12 bases in between. This CDR3 spans 16 amino acids. Germline values: CDR1 LGHDT, CDR2 YNNKEL (reference sequence). The CDR3 nucleotides are TGTGCCAGCAGCCAAGATGGAGGAGGGCAGAACACTGAAGCTTTCTTT. It encodes CASSQDGGGQNTEAFF.

The genes are TRBV3-1 (or the pseudogene TRBV3-2) and TRBJ1-5; D is perhaps TRBD1 (6 bases). V lost 1 base and J lost 4, with 17 bases in between. The germline V gene has CDR1 LGHDT and CDR2 YNNKEL (reference sequence). The CDR3 has 17 amino acids. The CDR3 is CASSQGGGVKANQPQHF. The CDR3 DNA is TGTGCCAGCAGCCAAGGAGGGGGGGTTAAGGCAAATCAGCCCCAGCATTTT.

V usage is TRBV5-6 and J usage is TRBJ2-2; TRBD1 matches 9 bases. This CDR3 has 15 amino acids. With 4 bases clipped from V and 6 bases from J, the junction kept 7 bases outside the gene matches. The germline CDR1 and CDR2 sequences are SGHDT and YYEEEE. The CDR3 is CASSPTGGAAGELFF. CDR3 DNA sequence: TGTGCCAGCAGCCCTACAGGGGGCGCCGCCGGGGAGCTGTTTTTT.

This clone was observed a handful of times. J is TRBJ1-3 and V is TRBV6-6; D remains ambiguous. Trimming left V 5 bases short and J 2 bases short, with 7 bases between. The CDR3 totals 13 residues. Germline-derived CDR1 and CDR2 are MNHNY and SVGAGI (reference sequence). The CDR3: CASSPGTGNTIYF. CDR3 in DNA: TGTGCCAGCAGTCCAGGAACTGGAAACACCATATATTTT.

The V call is TRBV7-3, the J call TRBJ1-6; 9 nucleotides agree with TRBD1. The germline V gene encodes CDR1 SGHTA and CDR2 FQGTGA. The CDR3 covers 17 residues. Losses at the gene ends were 3 bases for V and 6 bases for J; bases not matched to a gene: 9. CDR3 coding DNA: TGTGCCAGCAGCTTGACCGGGACAGGGCTGATTAATTCACCCCTCCACTTT. Its translation: CASSLTGTGLINSPLHF.

The CDR3 DNA sequence: TGTGCCAGTAGTATAGTCGGCAGACCCTCGGGTGAAGCTTTCTTT. Translated, it gives CASSIVGRPSGEAFF. The chain couples TRBV19 to TRBJ1-1; D is undetermined. The germline gives CDR1 LNHDA, CDR2 SQIVND (reference sequence). V was shortened by 1 base and J by 7 bases, with 16 bases between the two germline ends. The CDR3 loop spans 15 amino acids.

This clone was detected once. The V call is TRBV11-2, the J call TRBJ1-1, with TRBD1 matching 7 bases. The germline V gene has CDR1 SGHAT and CDR2 FQNNGV. After removal of 5 bases from V and 1 base from J, the junction contained 7 bases not matched to a gene. The CDR3 totals 15 residues. CDR3 in amino acids: CASSHWGQPNTEAFF. The CDR3 bases are TGTGCCAGCAGCCATTGGGGACAGCCGAACACTGAAGCTTTCTTT.

This clone was detected only once. In nucleotides, the CDR3 is TGTGCCAGTAGTTTTACTTTGACGCGCGGGAGGGCCGGCGAGCAGTACTTC. Protein sequence: CASSFTLTRGRAGEQYF. The rearrangement uses TRBV19 and TRBJ2-7; TRBD2 matches at 9 bases. V lost 5 bases, J lost 6 bases, and 17 bases stayed unmatched. Germline lookup yields CDR1 LNHDA and CDR2 SQIVND (reference sequence). This CDR3 contains 17 residues.

The chain joins TRBV19 to TRBJ1-1; D is ambiguous. V lost 6 bases, J lost 4 bases, and 15 bases lay in between. This CDR3 has 14 amino acids. Germline V gives CDR1 LNHDA, CDR2 SQIVND (reference sequence). The CDR3 DNA reads as TGTGCCAGTAGGCCCCCGGAGTCGTCCACTGAAGCTTTCTTT. Protein sequence: CASRPPESSTEAFF.

The chain couples TRBV12-3 or TRBV12-4 to TRBJ2-2; the D gene is possibly TRBD1 (5 bases). V was shortened by 6 bases and J by 6 bases, with 11 bases between the two germline ends. This CDR3 has 13 residues. The CDR3, as DNA: TGTGCCAGCAGCCTGAGACAGTCCGGGGAGCTGTTTTTT. The encoded protein is CASSLRQSGELFF.